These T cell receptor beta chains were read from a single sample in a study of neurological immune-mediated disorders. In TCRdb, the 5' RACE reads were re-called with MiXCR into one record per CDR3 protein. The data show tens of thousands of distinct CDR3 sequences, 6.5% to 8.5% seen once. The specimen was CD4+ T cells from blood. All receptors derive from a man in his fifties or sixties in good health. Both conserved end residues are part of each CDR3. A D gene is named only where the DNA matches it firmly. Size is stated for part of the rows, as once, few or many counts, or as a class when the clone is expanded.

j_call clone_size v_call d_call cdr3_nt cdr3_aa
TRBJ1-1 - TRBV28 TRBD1 TGTGCCAGCAGTCTAGAATCGGGACAGGAAGCTTTCTTT CASSLESGQEAFF
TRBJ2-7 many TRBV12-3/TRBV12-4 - TGTGCCAGCAGTTTAGCACCATACGAGCAGTACTTC CASSLAPYEQYF
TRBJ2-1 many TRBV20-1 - TGCAGTGCTGGGGTTGAGCAGTTCTTC CSAGVEQFF
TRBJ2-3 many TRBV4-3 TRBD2 TGCGCCAGCAGCCGAGGGACTAGCGGGACCCTCGGAGATACGCAGTATTTT CASSRGTSGTLGDTQYF
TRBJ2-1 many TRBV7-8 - TGTGCCAGCAGCTTAAGAACTAGCGGGTATACAGGGGGAGAGAATGAGCAGTTCTTC CASSLRTSGYTGGENEQFF
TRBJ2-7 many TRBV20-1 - TGCAGTGCTAGAGATTCGAGCGAGGCCTACGAGCAGTACTTC CSARDSSEAYEQYF
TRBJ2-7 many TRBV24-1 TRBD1 TGTGCCACCAGTACCGGGACAGGGCCCCCCTACGAGCAGTACTTC CATSTGTGPPYEQYF
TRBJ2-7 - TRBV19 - TGTGCCAGTAGTATATCCGTGGCAGTCTCCTACGAGCAGTACTTC CASSISVAVSYEQYF
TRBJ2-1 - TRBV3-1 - TGTGCCAGCAGCCAAGACCGGGCCCAAGAGCAGTTCTTC CASSQDRAQEQFF
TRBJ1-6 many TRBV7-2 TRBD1 TGTGCCAGCAGCTCCCACAGGGGGAGCTCCTATAATTCACCCCTCCACTTT CASSSHRGSSYNSPLHF
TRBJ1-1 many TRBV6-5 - TGTGCCAGCACCAACGGGGTCACTGAAGCTTTCTTT CASTNGVTEAFF
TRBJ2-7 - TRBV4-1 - TGCGCCAGCAGCCAAGTGGGGGGGCCCGAGCAGTACTTC CASSQVGGPEQYF
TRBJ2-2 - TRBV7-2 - TGTGCCAGCAGCCACAGCAGGGCACTCCCGACCGGGGAGCTGTTTTTT CASSHSRALPTGELFF
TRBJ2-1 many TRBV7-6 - TGTGCCAGCAGCCCGCACCGCAATGAGCAGTTCTTC CASSPHRNEQFF
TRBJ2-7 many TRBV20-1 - TGCAGTGCCCCCGGGACCACTACCTACGAGCAGTACTTC CSAPGTTTYEQYF
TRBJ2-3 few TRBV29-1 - TGCAGCGCAGACATAGGTTATGCAGATACGCAGTATTTT CSADIGYADTQYF
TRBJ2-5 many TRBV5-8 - TGTGCCAGCAGCTTATCACTGTCTAGCTACAGGGAGACCCAGTACTTC CASSLSLSSYRETQYF
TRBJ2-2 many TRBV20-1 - TGCAGTGCTAAGGGACCCGGGCGACACACCGGGGAGCTGTTTTTT CSAKGPGRHTGELFF
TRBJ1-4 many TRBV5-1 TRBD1 TGCGCCAGCTCCAGGGGGCTTGTTAATGAAAAACTGTTTTTT CASSRGLVNEKLFF
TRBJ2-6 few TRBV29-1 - TGCAGCGTTGATGGGGACGTCTCTGGGGCCAACGTCCTGACTTTC CSVDGDVSGANVLTF
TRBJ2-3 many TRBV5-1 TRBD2 TGCGCCAGCAGCCCGGGACTAGCGGCTAGCACAGATACGCAGTATTTT CASSPGLAASTDTQYF
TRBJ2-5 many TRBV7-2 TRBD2 TGTGCCAGCAGCTTAGTTACTAGCGGGAGGACCCAAGAGACCCAGTACTTC CASSLVTSGRTQETQYF
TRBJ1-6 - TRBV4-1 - TGCGCCAGCAGCCAAAAGGAGGATTCACCCCTCCACTTT CASSQKEDSPLHF
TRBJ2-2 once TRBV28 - TGTGCCAGCAGTCTTACCGGGACCTCCGGGGAGCTGTTTTTT CASSLTGTSGELFF
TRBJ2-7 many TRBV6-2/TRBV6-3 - TGTGCCAGCGGCGATGGGTACGAGCAGTACTTC CASGDGYEQYF
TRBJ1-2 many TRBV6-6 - TGTGCCACCATCTCCGGGGTCCTAAGGGGCTACACCTTC CATISGVLRGYTF
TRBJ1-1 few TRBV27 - TGTGCCAGCAGTTCGCTTAAGACTGATTTGAACACTGAAGCTTTCTTT CASSSLKTDLNTEAFF
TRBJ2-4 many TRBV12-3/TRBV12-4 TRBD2 TGTGCCAGCAGTTTTCGGGGGAGGCGGGAGGGTCGGGGAAACATTCAGTACTTC CASSFRGRREGRGNIQYF
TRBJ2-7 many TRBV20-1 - TGCAGTGCCCAGAGGACGAACCGGGAGCAGTACTTC CSAQRTNREQYF